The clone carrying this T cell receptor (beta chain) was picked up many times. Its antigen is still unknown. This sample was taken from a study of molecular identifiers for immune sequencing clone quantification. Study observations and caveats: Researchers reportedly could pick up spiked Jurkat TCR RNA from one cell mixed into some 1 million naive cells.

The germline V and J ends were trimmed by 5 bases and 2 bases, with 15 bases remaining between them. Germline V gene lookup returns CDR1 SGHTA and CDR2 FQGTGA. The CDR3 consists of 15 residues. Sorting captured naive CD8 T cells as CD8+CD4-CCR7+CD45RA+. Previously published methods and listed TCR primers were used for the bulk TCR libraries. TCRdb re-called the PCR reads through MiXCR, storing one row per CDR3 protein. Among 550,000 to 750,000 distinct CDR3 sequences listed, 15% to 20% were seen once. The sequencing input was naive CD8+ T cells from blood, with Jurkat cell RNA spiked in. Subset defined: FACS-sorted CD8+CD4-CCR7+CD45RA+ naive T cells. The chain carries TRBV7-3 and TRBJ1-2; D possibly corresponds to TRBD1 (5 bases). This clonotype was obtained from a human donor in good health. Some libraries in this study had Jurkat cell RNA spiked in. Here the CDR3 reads CASSPTGTANYGYTF. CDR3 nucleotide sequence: TGTGCCAGCAGCCCGACCGGGACGGCAAACTATGGCTACACCTTC.